The 4 T cell receptor beta chains below were found in one sample sequenced in a study of blood T cell repertoires in COVID-19. Profiled with immunoSEQ multiplex PCR; TCRdb holds only in-frame clones, not every one. The sample has about 150,000 clones, around 90% seen once; the top ten hold roughly 4.5%. Sequenced material: peripheral blood. Receptors were obtained from a man aged 18 to 29 with COVID-19, enrolled during active disease.

In DNA form, the CDR3 reads TGTGCCAGCAGTGAAGTCCCAGGTCGGGGGGACATTCAGTACTTC. It yields the protein CASSEVPGRGDIQYF. This chain uses TRBV6-1 with TRBJ2-4; TRBD2 aligns across 7 bases. CDR1 is MNHNS, CDR2 SASEGT, per germline. This CDR3 has 15 amino acids. V gave up 1 base and J gave up 8 bases; unmatched junction bases: 8.

The gene calls are TRBV27 and TRBJ1-5, with 9 bases lining up with TRBD1. Germline V gene sequence: CDR1 MNHEY, CDR2 SMNVEV (reference sequence). V was clipped by 5 bases and J by 4 bases; unmatched bases: 3. This CDR3 is built from 14 residues. The CDR3 reads CASSKGQGNQPQHF. For the CDR3, the DNA is TGTGCCAGCAGTAAAGGACAGGGGAATCAGCCCCAGCATTTT.

The chain recombines TRBV13 with TRBJ2-1; D perhaps matches TRBD2 (6 bases). V was shortened by 0 bases and J by 0 bases, with 12 bases between the two germline ends. The CDR3 extends over 17 amino acids. Germline V gene lookup returns CDR1 PRHDT and CDR2 FYEKMQ (reference sequence). CDR3 residues: CASSLGVAVRSYNEQFF. DNA for the CDR3: TGTGCCAGCAGCTTAGGTGTAGCGGTCCGCTCCTACAATGAGCAGTTCTTC.

This chain joins TRBV28 and TRBJ2-1; 15 bases are shared with TRBD2. J gave up 6 bases and V 8 bases, and 5 bases lay outside the gene matches. Germline loops: CDR1 MDHEN, CDR2 SYDVKM. The CDR3 has 15 amino acids. CDR3 sequence reads: CASGLAGGPGNEQFF. The CDR3 DNA follows: TGTGCCAGCGGACTAGCGGGAGGGCCGGGCAATGAGCAGTTCTTC.